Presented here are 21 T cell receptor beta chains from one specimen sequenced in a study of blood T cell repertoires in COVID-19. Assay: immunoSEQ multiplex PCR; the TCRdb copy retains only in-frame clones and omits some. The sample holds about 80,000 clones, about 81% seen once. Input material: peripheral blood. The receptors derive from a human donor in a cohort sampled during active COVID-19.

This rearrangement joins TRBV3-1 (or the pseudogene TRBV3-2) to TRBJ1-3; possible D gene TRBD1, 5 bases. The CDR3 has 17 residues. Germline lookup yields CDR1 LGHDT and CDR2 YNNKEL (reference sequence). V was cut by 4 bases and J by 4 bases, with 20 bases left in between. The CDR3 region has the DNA TGTGCCAGCAGCCCTCCAAGGCTCTACGGGGGAGGAAACACCATATATTTT. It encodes CASSPPRLYGGGNTIYF.

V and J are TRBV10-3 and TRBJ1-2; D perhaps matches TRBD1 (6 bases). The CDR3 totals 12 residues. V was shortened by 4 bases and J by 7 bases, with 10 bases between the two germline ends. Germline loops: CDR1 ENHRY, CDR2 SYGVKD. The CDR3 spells CAISGPTGGYTF. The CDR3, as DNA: TGTGCCATCAGTGGCCCGACAGGTGGCTACACCTTC.

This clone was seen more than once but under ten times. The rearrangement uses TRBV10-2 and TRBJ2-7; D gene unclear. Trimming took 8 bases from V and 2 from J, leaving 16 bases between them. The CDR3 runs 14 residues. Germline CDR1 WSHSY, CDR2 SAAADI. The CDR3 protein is CASSLWPNAYEQYF. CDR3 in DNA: TGCGCCAGCTCTTTGTGGCCGAACGCCTACGAGCAGTACTTC.

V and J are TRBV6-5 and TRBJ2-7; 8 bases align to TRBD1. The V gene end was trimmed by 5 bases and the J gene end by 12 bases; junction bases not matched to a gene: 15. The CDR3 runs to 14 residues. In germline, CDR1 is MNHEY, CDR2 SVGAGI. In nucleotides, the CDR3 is TGTGCCAGCAGTAGACAGGGGATCCCCCTACGACCGTACTTC. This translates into CASSRQGIPLRPYF.

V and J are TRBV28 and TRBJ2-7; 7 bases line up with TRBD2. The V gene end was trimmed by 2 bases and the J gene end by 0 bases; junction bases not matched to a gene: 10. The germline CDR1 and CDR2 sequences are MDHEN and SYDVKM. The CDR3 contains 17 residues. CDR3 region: CASSLISASGLSYEQYF. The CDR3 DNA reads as TGTGCCAGCAGTTTAATCTCGGCTAGCGGACTCTCCTACGAGCAGTACTTC.

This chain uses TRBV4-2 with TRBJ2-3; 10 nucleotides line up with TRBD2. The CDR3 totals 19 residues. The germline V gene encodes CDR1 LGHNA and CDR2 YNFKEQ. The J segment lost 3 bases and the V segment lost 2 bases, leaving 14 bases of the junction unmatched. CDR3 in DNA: TGTGCCAGCAGCCAATACTTCTTGGGAGCGGGGGGGCAGACAGATACGCAGTATTTT. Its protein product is CASSQYFLGAGGQTDTQYF.

In DNA form, the CDR3 reads TGTGCCAGCTCACCAAACTTCGGCGGGGGCCTATACGAGCAGTACTTC. The encoded protein is CASSPNFGGGLYEQYF. This chain joins TRBV18 and TRBJ2-7; D might be TRBD2 (7 bases). CDR1 is KGHSH, CDR2 LQKENI, per germline. V was pared by 2 bases and J by 4 bases, with 18 bases between. This CDR3 has 16 amino acids.

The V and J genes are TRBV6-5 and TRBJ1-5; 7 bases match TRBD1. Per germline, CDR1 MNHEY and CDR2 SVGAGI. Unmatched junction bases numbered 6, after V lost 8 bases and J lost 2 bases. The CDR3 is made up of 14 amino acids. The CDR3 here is CASDKTGRNQPQHF. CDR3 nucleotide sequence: TGTGCCAGCGATAAGACAGGGCGCAATCAGCCCCAGCATTTT.

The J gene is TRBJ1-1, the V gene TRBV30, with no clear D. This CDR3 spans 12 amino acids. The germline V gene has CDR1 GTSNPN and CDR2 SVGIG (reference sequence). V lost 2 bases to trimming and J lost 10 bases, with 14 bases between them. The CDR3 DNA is TGTGCCTGGAGTCCATTAGGCGGTCTAGCTTTCTTT. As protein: CAWSPLGGLAFF.

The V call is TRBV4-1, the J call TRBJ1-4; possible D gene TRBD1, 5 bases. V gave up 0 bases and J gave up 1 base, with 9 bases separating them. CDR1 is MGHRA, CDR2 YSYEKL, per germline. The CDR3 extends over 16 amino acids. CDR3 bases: TGCGCCAGCAGCCAAGAACCAGGGATAACTAATGAAAAACTGTTTTTT. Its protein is CASSQEPGITNEKLFF.

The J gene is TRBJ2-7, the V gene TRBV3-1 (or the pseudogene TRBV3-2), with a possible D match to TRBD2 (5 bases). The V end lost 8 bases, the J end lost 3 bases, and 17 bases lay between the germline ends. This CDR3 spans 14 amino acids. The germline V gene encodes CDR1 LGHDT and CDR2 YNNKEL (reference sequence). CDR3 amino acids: CASRAGTADYEQYF. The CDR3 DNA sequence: TGTGCCAGCCGCGCGGGCACAGCCGACTACGAGCAGTACTTC.

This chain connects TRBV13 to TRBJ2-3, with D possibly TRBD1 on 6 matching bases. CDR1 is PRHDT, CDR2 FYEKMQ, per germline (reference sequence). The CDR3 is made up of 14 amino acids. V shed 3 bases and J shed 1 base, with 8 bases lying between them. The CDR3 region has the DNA TGTGCCAGCAGCTTCAACAGGGGCACAGATACGCAGTATTTT. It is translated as CASSFNRGTDTQYF.

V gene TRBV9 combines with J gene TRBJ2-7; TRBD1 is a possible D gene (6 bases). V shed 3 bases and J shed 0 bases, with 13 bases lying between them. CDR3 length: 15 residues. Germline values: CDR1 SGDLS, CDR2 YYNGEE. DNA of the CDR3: TGTGCCAGCAGCGCAGGGGCGCGCTTCTCCTACGAGCAGTACTTC. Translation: CASSAGARFSYEQYF.

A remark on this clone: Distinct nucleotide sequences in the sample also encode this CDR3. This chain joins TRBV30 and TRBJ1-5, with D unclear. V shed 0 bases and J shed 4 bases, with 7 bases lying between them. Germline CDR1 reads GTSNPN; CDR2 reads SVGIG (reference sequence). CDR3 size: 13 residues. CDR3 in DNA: TGTGCCTGGAGTGTACGGGGTAATCAGCCCCAGCATTTT. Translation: CAWSVRGNQPQHF. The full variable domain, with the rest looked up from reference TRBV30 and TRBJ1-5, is SQTIHQWPATLVQPVGSPLSLECTVEGTSNPNLYWYRQAAGRGLQLLFYSVGIGQISSEVPQNLSASRPQDRQFILSSKKLLLSDSGFYLCAWSVRGNQPQHFGDGTRLSIL.

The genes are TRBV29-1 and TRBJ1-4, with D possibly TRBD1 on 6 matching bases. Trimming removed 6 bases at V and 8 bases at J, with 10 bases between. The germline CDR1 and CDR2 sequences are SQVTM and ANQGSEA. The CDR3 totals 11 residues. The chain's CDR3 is CSVQGREKLFF. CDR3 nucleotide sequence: TGCAGCGTACAGGGCCGCGAAAAACTGTTTTTT.

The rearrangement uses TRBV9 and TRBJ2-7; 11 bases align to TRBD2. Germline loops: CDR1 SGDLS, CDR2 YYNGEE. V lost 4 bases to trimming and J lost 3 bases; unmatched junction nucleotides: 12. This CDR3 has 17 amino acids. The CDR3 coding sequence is TGTGCCAGCAGCCTAGGTGCTAGCGGGGGGCACCACTACGAGCAGTACTTC. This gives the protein CASSLGASGGHHYEQYF. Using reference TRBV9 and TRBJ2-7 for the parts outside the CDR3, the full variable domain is DSGVTQTPKHLITATGQRVTLRCSPRSGDLSVYWYQQSLDQGLQFLIQYYNGEERAKGNILERFSAQQFPDLHSELNLSSLELGDSALYFCASSLGASGGHHYEQYFGPGTRLTVT.

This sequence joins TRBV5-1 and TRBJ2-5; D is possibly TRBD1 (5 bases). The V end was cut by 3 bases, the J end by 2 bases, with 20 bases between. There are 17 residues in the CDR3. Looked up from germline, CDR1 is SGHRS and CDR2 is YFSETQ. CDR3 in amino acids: CASSSGAGAGGQETQYF. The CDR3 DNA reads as TGCGCCAGCAGCTCCGGAGCTGGGGCAGGCGGTCAAGAGACCCAGTACTTC.

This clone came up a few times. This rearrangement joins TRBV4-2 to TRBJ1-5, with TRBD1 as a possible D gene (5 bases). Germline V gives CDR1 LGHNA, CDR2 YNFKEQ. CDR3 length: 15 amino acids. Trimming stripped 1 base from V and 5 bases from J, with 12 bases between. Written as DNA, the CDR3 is TGTGCCAGCAGCCAAGTAAGGGGAATGGATCAGCCCCAGCATTTT. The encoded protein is CASSQVRGMDQPQHF.

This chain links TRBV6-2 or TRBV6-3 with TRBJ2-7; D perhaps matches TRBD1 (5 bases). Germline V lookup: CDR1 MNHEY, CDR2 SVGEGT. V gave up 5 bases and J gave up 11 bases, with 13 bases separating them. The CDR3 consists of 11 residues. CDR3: CASSQGQPKYF. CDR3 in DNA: TGTGCCAGCAGTCAAGGACAACCGAAGTACTTC.

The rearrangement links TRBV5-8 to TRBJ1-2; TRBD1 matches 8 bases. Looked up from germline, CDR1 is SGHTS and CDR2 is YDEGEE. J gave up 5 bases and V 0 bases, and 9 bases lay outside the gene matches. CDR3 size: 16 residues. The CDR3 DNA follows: TGTGCCAGCAGCTTGGTCAATCCAGGGGGCGCGTATGGCTACACCTTC. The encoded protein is CASSLVNPGGAYGYTF.

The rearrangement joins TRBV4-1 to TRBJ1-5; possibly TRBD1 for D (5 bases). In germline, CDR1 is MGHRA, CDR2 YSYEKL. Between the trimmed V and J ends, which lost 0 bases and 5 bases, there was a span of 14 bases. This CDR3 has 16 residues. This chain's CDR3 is CASSQDSGGWDQPQHF. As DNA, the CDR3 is TGCGCCAGCAGCCAAGATTCCGGGGGTTGGGATCAGCCCCAGCATTTT.